Below are 7 T cell receptor beta chains sequenced from a single sample in a study of cytotoxic CD8 clonotypes in ibrutinib-treated CLL. Method: immunoSEQ multiplex PCR; TCRdb's copy keeps in-frame clones and lacks some. The table shows some 200,000 clones, with just under 80% occurring only once. The specimen comprised PBMCs, sampled after 12 months of ibrutinib treatment. Receptors originate from a human donor with chronic lymphocytic leukemia.

To note about this clone: Other DNA sequences of this sample code for an identical CDR3. V gene TRBV6-1 combines with J gene TRBJ2-3; 9 bases line up with TRBD2. Germline CDR1 and CDR2: MNHNS and SASEGT. The CDR3 sequence is 15 residues long. After removal of 2 bases from V and 0 bases from J, the junction contained 0 bases not matched to a gene. CDR3 region: CASSELAGSTDTQYF. As DNA, the CDR3 is TGTGCCAGCAGTGAACTAGCGGGAAGCACAGATACGCAGTATTTT.

This clone was found a few times. The CDR3 sequence is CASSPGRGPGYTF. The CDR3 bases are TGTGCCAGCAGCCCGGGGAGGGGGCCTGGCTACACCTTC. V is TRBV7-9 and J is TRBJ1-2; 7 nucleotides align to TRBD1. The V and J ends lost 5 bases and 7 bases, in that order; junction bases with no gene match: 7. Germline assignment: CDR1 SEHNR and CDR2 FQNEAQ (reference sequence). The CDR3 is made up of 13 amino acids.

The V and J genes are TRBV25-1 and TRBJ2-1; a weak D match, TRBD1 (5 bases). From germline, CDR1 is MGHDK and CDR2 SYGVNS. CDR3 size: 13 residues. Trimming left V 4 bases short and J 7 bases short, with 11 bases between. CDR3: CASSALGVNEQFF. The CDR3 nucleotides are TGTGCCAGCAGTGCCCTAGGGGTAAATGAGCAGTTCTTC.

This rearrangement joins TRBV5-1 to TRBJ2-3; D gene unclear. The CDR3 is 16 amino acids. V was clipped by 0 bases and J by 3 bases, with 14 bases between them. Germline CDR1 is SGHRS and CDR2 is YFSETQ. CDR3 sequence reads: CASSLEARPATDTQYF. DNA for the CDR3: TGCGCCAGCAGCTTGGAGGCTAGGCCGGCTACAGATACGCAGTATTTT.

The gene calls are TRBV5-1 and TRBJ1-1; a weak D match, TRBD1 (5 bases). This CDR3 has 16 amino acids. Trimming cost V 4 bases and J 0 bases, with 16 bases left between them. Germline CDR1 SGHRS, CDR2 YFSETQ. CDR3 DNA sequence: TGCGCCAGCAGCCCAAGGGACCGCTTAATGAACACTGAAGCTTTCTTT. It encodes CASSPRDRLMNTEAFF. The variable domain in full, with the rest retrieved from reference TRBV5-1 and TRBJ1-1, is KAGVTQTPRYLIKTRGQQVTLSCSPISGHRSVSWYQQTPGQGLQFLFEYFSETQRNKGNFPGRFSGRQFSNSRSEMNVSTLELGDSALYLCASSPRDRLMNTEAFFGQGTRLTVV.

The chain combines TRBV10-3 with TRBJ1-4; D possibly corresponds to TRBD1 (5 bases). The V gene's germline CDR1 is ENHRY and CDR2 SYGVKD. The CDR3 spans 13 residues. V gave up 10 bases and J gave up 8 bases, with 17 bases separating them. The CDR3 DNA reads as TGTGCCACCACCCCGGGGGGTGAAGAAAAACTGTTTTTT. It encodes CATTPGGEEKLFF.

J is TRBJ2-1 and V is TRBV2; D remains unclear. The CDR3 runs 11 residues. Germline CDR1 is SNHLY and CDR2 is FYNNEI. V was cut by 2 bases and J by 9 bases, with 5 bases left in between. The CDR3 bases are TGTGCCAGCAGTGAAAACGGTGAGCAGTTCTTC. It codes for CASSENGEQFF.